This is a list of T cell receptor beta chains from one sample in a study of Ad26.COV2.S vaccination and SARS-CoV-2 variants. Libraries were prepared by immunoSEQ multiplex PCR; TCRdb keeps only in-frame clonotypes and omits some of them. The profile shows about 180,000 clones, 87% of them singletons. The specimen was peripheral blood, collected after recovery from COVID-19. The origin of the receptors is a human donor who had recovered from COVID-19. The CDR3 runs from the conserved cysteine through the conserved F or W. Each record gives: V gene, D gene, clone size, J gene, CDR3 DNA, CDR3 protein. A D gene is named only where the DNA matches it firmly. For some rows the clone size is stated as once, few or many, or as a class when expanded; others skip it.

>TRBV7-8|-|-|TRBJ1-3
TGTGCCAGCAGCTTAGGGTTTCAGGGGATAGGAAACACCATATATTTT
CASSLGFQGIGNTIYF
>TRBV25-1|-|-|TRBJ2-7
TGTGCCAGCAGTGTGAGGGGGGAGCAGTACTTC
CASSVRGEQYF
>TRBV3-1/TRBV3-2|-|-|TRBJ2-7
TGTGCCAGCAGCCAAGGAGGGCGGGGAGGTTCCTACGAGCAGTACTTC
CASSQGGRGGSYEQYF
>TRBV27|-|-|TRBJ2-3
TGTGCCAGCAGTCCGGCCCACACAGATACGCAGTATTTT
CASSPAHTDTQYF
>TRBV2|TRBD1|-|TRBJ1-2
TGTGCCAGCAAGATACAGGGGTACTATGGCTACACCTTC
CASKIQGYYGYTF
>TRBV12-5|-|-|TRBJ2-7
TGTGCTAGTGCCCTGGGGGGAGGCGAGCAGTACTTC
CASALGGGEQYF
>TRBV2|-|once|TRBJ1-5
TGTGCCAGCAGTCAAACTTTACAGGGCACTCAGCCCCAGCATTTT
CASSQTLQGTQPQHF
>TRBV4-2|-|-|TRBJ2-7
TGTGCCAGCAGCCCGACAGGGAGGGCCTACGAGCAGTACTTC
CASSPTGRAYEQYF
>TRBV6-6|-|-|TRBJ2-5
TGTGCCAGCAGACCCACTAGTTCTGGGTCGACCCAGTACTTC
CASRPTSSGSTQYF
>TRBV2|-|-|TRBJ2-6
TGTGCCAGCAGTGATAAGGGGCGCGGGGCCAACGTCCTGACTTTC
CASSDKGRGANVLTF
>TRBV5-1|-|-|TRBJ2-7
TGCGCCAGCAGCTGGGCGGACACCGCCTACGAGCAGTACTTC
CASSWADTAYEQYF
>TRBV6-4|-|-|TRBJ1-5
TGTGCCAGCAGGGAGGGGGGCTATCAGCCCCAGCATTTT
CASREGGYQPQHF
>TRBV18|TRBD1|-|TRBJ2-7
TGTGCCAGCTCACCAGCCGGGACAGGGGGCTACGAGCAGTACTTC
CASSPAGTGGYEQYF
>TRBV27|-|-|TRBJ1-3
TGTGCCAGCTCCCCCGATGGAAACACCATATATTTT
CASSPDGNTIYF
>TRBV27|-|-|TRBJ2-1
TGTGCCAGCAGTTTATCGATAGCCTACAATGAGCAGTTCTTC
CASSLSIAYNEQFF
>TRBV6-6|TRBD1|-|TRBJ1-1
TGTGCCAGCAGTTTCGACAGGGAGCACACTGAAGCTTTCTTT
CASSFDREHTEAFF
>TRBV5-1|-|-|TRBJ2-7
TGCGCCAGCAGCTTGGGCGTAAGGGCTACGAGCTCCTACGAGCAGTACTTC
CASSLGVRATSSYEQYF
>TRBV23-1|-|-|TRBJ2-5
TGCGCCAGCAGTCAAGTCCCCCTATCAGAGACCCAGTACTTC
CASSQVPLSETQYF
>TRBV3-1/TRBV3-2|TRBD2|-|TRBJ2-7
TGTGCCAGCAGCCAAGATTGGGGACTAGGGCGAATCTACGAGCAGTACTTC
CASSQDWGLGRIYEQYF
>TRBV6-1|TRBD2|-|TRBJ2-3
TGTGCCAGCAGTGAGGGACTAGCGGGGGGCCTCAGGACAGATACGCAGTATTTT
CASSEGLAGGLRTDTQYF
>TRBV19|TRBD1|-|TRBJ2-7
TGTGCCAGTAGTTCCGGGACAGGGTCCTACGAGCAGTACTTC
CASSSGTGSYEQYF
>TRBV6-6|-|-|TRBJ1-1
TGTGCCAGCAGTCTAACAGAGAACACTGAAGCTTTCTTT
CASSLTENTEAFF
>TRBV12-3/TRBV12-4|-|-|TRBJ1-2
TGTGCCAGCAGCCCCACTTGGGGGCATGGCTACACCTTC
CASSPTWGHGYTF
>TRBV28|-|-|TRBJ1-1
TGTGCCAGCAGTCTAACAGTCATGAACACTGAAGCTTTCTTT
CASSLTVMNTEAFF
>TRBV27|-|-|TRBJ1-3
TGTGCCAGCAGTCCCGGGACAACCGGCTCTGGAAACACCATATATTTT
CASSPGTTGSGNTIYF
>TRBV10-3|-|-|TRBJ1-2
TGTGCCATCAGTGAGGCAGGGAACTATGGCTACACCTTC
CAISEAGNYGYTF
>TRBV28|TRBD2|few|TRBJ2-3
TGTGCCAGCAGTTTAGGTCTAGCGGGGGGGGTGAGCACAGATACGCAGTATTTT
CASSLGLAGGVSTDTQYF
>TRBV6-6|-|-|TRBJ1-2
TGTGCCACCGAAGACAGAAAATTTTATGGCTACACCTTC
CATEDRKFYGYTF
>TRBV6-1|-|-|TRBJ1-6
TGTGCCAGCAGTGAAACAGGGTGGAATTCACCCCTCCACTTT
CASSETGWNSPLHF
>TRBV19|-|-|TRBJ2-1
TGTGCCAGTAGTTTGGGGCAGAGCTCCTACAATGAGCAGTTCTTC
CASSLGQSSYNEQFF
>TRBV7-2|-|-|TRBJ1-1
TGTGCCAGCAGCTTATACAGGATGACTGAAGCTTTCTTT
CASSLYRMTEAFF
>TRBV18|TRBD2|-|TRBJ2-7
TGTGCCAGCCGCCCGGGGGTAGCGGGAGACCAGCAGTACTTC
CASRPGVAGDQQYF
>TRBV4-1|-|-|TRBJ2-7
TGCGCCAGCAGCCAAGAAGGGAACTACCTTTGGGAGCAGTACTTC
CASSQEGNYLWEQYF
>TRBV5-4|TRBD1|-|TRBJ1-1
TGTGCCAGCAGCTCCGGACAGGGGGCATTGACTGAAGCTTTCTTT
CASSSGQGALTEAFF
>TRBV11-3|TRBD2|-|TRBJ2-7
TGTGCCAGCAGCTTGGGCGGGAGTACCGAGCAGTACTTC
CASSLGGSTEQYF
>TRBV11-2|-|-|TRBJ1-1
TGTGCCAGCAGCGTCGTCACTGAAGCTTTCTTT
CASSVVTEAFF